The clone carrying this TCR beta chain has a handful of counts. Trimming removed 7 bases from V and 1 base from J, with 14 bases in between. Germline CDR1 reads MDHEN; CDR2 reads SYDVKM. The length of the CDR3 is 14 residues. TCRdb reprocessed the RT-PCR reads via MiXCR and lists one record per CDR3 protein. The table shows about 700,000 distinct CDR3 sequences, with about 14% occurring only once. The TCR sequence derives from a female donor in good health, serving as a healthy control. V gene TRBV28 combines with J gene TRBJ2-7, with D possibly being TRBD2 (5 bases). The sequenced material came from memory CD4+ T cells from blood. Here the CDR3 reads CASTTSGVSYEQYF. For the CDR3, the DNA is TGTGCCAGCACCACCTCCGGGGTATCCTACGAGCAGTACTTC.